This T cell receptor beta chain was identified during a study of shared clonotypes between healthy human individuals. Overall study: The cohort had a couple of women and three men, ages 18 to 49. General study findings and limits: Sorted-subset sequencing was shown by rarefaction to be incomplete despite large depth.

In regard to this clone: The antigen is undetermined.

All donors were healthy HIV-negative adults lacking recent acute infections or vaccinations. Every one of the donors was a Caucasian adult that lived in Nashville, Tennessee. V trimming: 6 bases; J trimming: 10 bases; junction bases outside the gene matches: 13. Germline V gives CDR1 SEHNR, CDR2 FQNEAQ (reference sequence). This CDR3 comprises 14 residues. The method was immunoSEQ multiplex PCR; TCRdb's version includes in-frame clones alone and lacks a portion of them. The sample lists a few million clones; more than 80% were seen once. The TCR sequence derives from a man aged 18-30 years in good health. Some clones in this sample may be carry-over from other donors' samples. Material: naive CD4+ T cells from PBMCs. Subset of the sample: CD45RA+ positively selected. The chain has TRBV7-9 and TRBJ1-2; TRBD1 matches at 8 bases. CDR3 amino acids: CASSSDRDGVAYTF. CDR3 DNA: TGTGCCAGCAGTTCGGACAGGGATGGCGTGGCCTACACCTTC.